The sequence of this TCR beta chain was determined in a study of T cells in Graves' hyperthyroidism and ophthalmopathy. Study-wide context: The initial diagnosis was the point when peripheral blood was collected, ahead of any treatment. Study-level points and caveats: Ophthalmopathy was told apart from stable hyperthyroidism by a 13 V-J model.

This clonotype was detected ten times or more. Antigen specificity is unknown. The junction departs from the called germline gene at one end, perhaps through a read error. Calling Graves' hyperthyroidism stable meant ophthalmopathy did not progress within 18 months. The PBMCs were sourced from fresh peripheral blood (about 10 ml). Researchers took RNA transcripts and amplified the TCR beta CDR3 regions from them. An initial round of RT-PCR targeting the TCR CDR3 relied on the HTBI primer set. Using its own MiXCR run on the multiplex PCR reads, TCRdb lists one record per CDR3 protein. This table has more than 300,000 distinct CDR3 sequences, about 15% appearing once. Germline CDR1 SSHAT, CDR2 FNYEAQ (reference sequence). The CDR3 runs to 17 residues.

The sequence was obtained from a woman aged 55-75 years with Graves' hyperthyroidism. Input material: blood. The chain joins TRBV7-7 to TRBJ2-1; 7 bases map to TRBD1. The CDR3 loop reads CASSPRPGQSSYNEQFF. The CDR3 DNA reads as TGTGCTAGCAGCCCCCGACCGGGACAGAGCTCCTACAATGAGCAGTTCTTC.